The T cell receptor (beta chain) under discussion was sequenced for a study of molecular identifiers for immune sequencing clone quantification. The wider study: Replicate experiments divided RNA from roughly 20,000 or 100,000 naive CD8 cells into five parts and sequenced four.

Sorted naive CD8 T cells were those defined as CD8+CD4-CCR7+CD45RA+. In this sample, this clonotype turned up many times. Its antigen remains unknown. Bulk TCR library preparation followed previously described methods with listed TCR primers. TCRdb reanalysed the PCR reads using MiXCR and keeps one entry per CDR3 protein. The sample lists about half a million distinct CDR3 sequences, over 20% occurring once. Per germline, CDR1 SGDLS and CDR2 YYNGEE. Trimming left V 0 bases short and J 4 bases short, with 5 bases between. This CDR3 is 13 amino acids long. Notes on the study in general: Identical TCR molecules can share a barcode, and this sharing could underestimate highly expanded clone sizes.

The sequenced sample consisted of naive CD8+ T cells from blood, with Jurkat cell RNA spiked in. Subset given: FACS-sorted CD8+CD4-CCR7+CD45RA+ naive T cells. The chain links TRBV9 to TRBJ1-5; D not resolved. The receptor's source is a human donor in good health. Some libraries in this study had Jurkat cell RNA spiked in. CDR3 DNA: TGTGCCAGCAGCGTAGGGGCGAATCAGCCCCAGCATTTT. Encoded protein: CASSVGANQPQHF.